This T cell receptor (beta chain) is from a study of vaccination and CD4 T cells after COVID-19. About this clonotype: Its cognate antigen is unknown.

The treatment denotes: roughly 10-day PBMC culture with coronavirus spike peptide pools or control peptides (ViraFEST assay). ViraFEST relied on peptide pools to expand antigen-specific T cells; the TCRs were sequenced afterward. The study, taken as a whole, reports: Looking at convalescent patients, a median roughly 90% of reactive clones were present only post-vaccination.

Sequenced with the Oncomine TCR Beta short-read assay was DNA taken from cultured CD4+ T cells. Via MiXCR, TCRdb re-called the PCR reads, giving one row per CDR3 protein. The sample consists of more than 7,500 distinct CDR3 sequences, about 57% of them appearing once. The specimen sequenced was CD4+ T cells from blood, cultured in vitro. This TCR derives from a human donor who had recovered from COVID-19.

The CDR3 coding sequence is TGTGCCAGCAGCCCCCTTGGGGGCGGTGGTGGCTACACCTTC. This codes for CASSPLGGGGGYTF. The chain recombines TRBV14 with TRBJ1-2; D perhaps matches TRBD1 (6 bases). The germline V gene has CDR1 SGHDN and CDR2 FVKESK. The ends were cut back, 4 bases at V and 7 bases at J, with 16 bases in the middle. This CDR3 comprises 14 residues.